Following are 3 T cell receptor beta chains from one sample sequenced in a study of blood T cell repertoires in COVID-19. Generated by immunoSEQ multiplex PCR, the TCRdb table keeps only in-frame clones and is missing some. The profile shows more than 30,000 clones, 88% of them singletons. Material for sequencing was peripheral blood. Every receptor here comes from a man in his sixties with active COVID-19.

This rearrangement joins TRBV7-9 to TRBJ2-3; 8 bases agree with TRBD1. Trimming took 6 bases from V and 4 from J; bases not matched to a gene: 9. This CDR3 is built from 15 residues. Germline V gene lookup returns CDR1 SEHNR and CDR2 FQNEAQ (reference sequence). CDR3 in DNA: TGTGCCAGCAGTTTTGGACAGGGTGGGGCAGATACGCAGTATTTT. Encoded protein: CASSFGQGGADTQYF.

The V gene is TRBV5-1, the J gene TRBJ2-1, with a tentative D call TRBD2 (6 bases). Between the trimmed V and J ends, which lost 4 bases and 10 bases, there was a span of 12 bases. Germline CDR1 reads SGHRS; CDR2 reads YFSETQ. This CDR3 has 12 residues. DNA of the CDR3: TGCGCCAGCAGCCGTGATGGAGGGGAGCAGTTCTTC. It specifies CASSRDGGEQFF. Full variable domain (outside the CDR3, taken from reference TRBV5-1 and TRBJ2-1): KAGVTQTPRYLIKTRGQQVTLSCSPISGHRSVSWYQQTPGQGLQFLFEYFSETQRNKGNFPGRFSGRQFSNSRSEMNVSTLELGDSALYLCASSRDGGEQFFGPGTRLTVL.

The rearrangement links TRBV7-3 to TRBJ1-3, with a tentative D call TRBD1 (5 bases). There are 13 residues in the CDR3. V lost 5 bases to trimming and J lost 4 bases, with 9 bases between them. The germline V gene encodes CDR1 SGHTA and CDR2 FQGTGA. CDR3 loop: CASSPGGGNTIYF. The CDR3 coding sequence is TGTGCCAGCAGCCCCGGGGGGGGAAACACCATATATTTT.